The rows below give T cell receptor beta chains drawn from one sample of a study of T-cell reconstitution after alpha-beta-depleted transplantation in children. Via MiXCR, TCRdb re-called the PCR reads, giving one row per CDR3 protein. The table includes approximately 110,000 distinct CDR3 sequences, 23% detected once. Sequences were derived from PBMCs, mostly from graft donor cells, sampled 180 days after TCRalphabeta/CD19-depleted stem cell transplant. All receptors derive from a male patient between 2 and 10 years old who had a stem cell transplant for chronic granulomatous disease, so the T cells may come from the graft donor. The CDR3 runs from the conserved cysteine through the conserved F or W. Only some rows state a clone size, as once, few, many or a class for expanded clones.

v_call: TRBV24-1; clone_size: few; j_call: TRBJ2-1; cdr3_aa: CATSDVYEQFF
v_call: TRBV7-2; clone_size: few; j_call: TRBJ1-5; cdr3_aa: CASSLEAGSNQPQHF
v_call: TRBV20-1; clone_size: -; j_call: TRBJ2-5; cdr3_aa: CSASRAGGTQETQYF
v_call: TRBV28; clone_size: -; j_call: TRBJ2-1; cdr3_aa: CASSRPSRRLAGVRSYNEQFF
v_call: TRBV29-1; clone_size: many; j_call: TRBJ1-2; cdr3_aa: CSVRTGGYGYTF
v_call: TRBV29-1; clone_size: -; j_call: TRBJ2-7; cdr3_aa: CSGSLAGVNEQYF
v_call: TRBV5-1; clone_size: -; j_call: TRBJ2-5; cdr3_aa: CASSLDKHGTSELETQYF
v_call: TRBV28; clone_size: many; j_call: TRBJ1-1; cdr3_aa: CASSPVKPEAFF
v_call: TRBV7-2; clone_size: many; j_call: TRBJ2-5; cdr3_aa: CASSLQGGGETQYF
v_call: TRBV6-5; clone_size: -; j_call: TRBJ1-5; cdr3_aa: CASSYSAAPNQPQHF
v_call: TRBV6-5; clone_size: many; j_call: TRBJ2-1; cdr3_aa: CASSYRGRNNEQFF
v_call: TRBV5-1; clone_size: many; j_call: TRBJ2-7; cdr3_aa: CASSKTTYEQYF
v_call: TRBV5-6; clone_size: -; j_call: TRBJ2-3; cdr3_aa: CASSEGLLEDTQYF
v_call: TRBV6-2/TRBV6-3; clone_size: few; j_call: TRBJ2-5; cdr3_aa: CASSRRGTQYF
v_call: TRBV7-2; clone_size: few; j_call: TRBJ2-5; cdr3_aa: CASSLGQEETQYF